This T cell receptor beta chain is drawn from a study of technical replicates of blood from a few donors (dated by TCRdb to the late 2010s). CDR1 and CDR2 were assigned from the germline V gene as ENHRY and SYGVKD. From cysteine to phenylalanine, the CDR3 is 15 amino acids long. Left in the record is the CDR3 DNA by itself, 45 bases read in frame from the first base. V sheds 5 bases and J sheds 4 bases, leaving 15 bases between their ends. About this clone: Its antigen is still unknown. Base qualities are missing; no much larger clone stands one base away.

Library preparation was by the immunoSEQ multiplex PCR assay. The table was pulled from immuneACCESS by TCRdb, which kept in-frame rearrangements only. Such tables lose some clones; where checked, under half of the loss comes from unresolved V genes, and the rest has no known cause. This sample lists about 95,000 clones; roughly 96% were detected once. The top ten clonotypes cover about 0.37% of the sample. This TCR was sampled from a human donor in good health. Recombination linked TRBV10-3 to TRBJ2-1; TRBD2 is possibly the D segment (6 matching bases). The sample was T cells isolated from PBMCs. The CDR3 protein sequence reads: CAISTVPGTYNEQFF. The nucleotide sequence reads TGTGCCATCAGTACCGTGCCTGGGACTTACAATGAGCAGTTCTTC.